The 27 T cell receptor beta chains below were found in one sample sequenced in a study of blood T cells in healthy people across ages. A second roughly 7 to 12 cycle PCR used barcoded and J-beta primers. TCRdb passed the 5' RACE reads through MiXCR, listing each CDR3 protein once. The data show roughly 800,000 distinct CDR3 sequences, roughly 60% seen once. The sequenced sample was blood. These receptors were obtained from a young man in good health.

There are a few counts of this clonotype. J is TRBJ1-4 and V is TRBV14, with TRBD1 matching over 10 bases. Germline V lookup: CDR1 SGHDN, CDR2 FVKESK. The length of the CDR3 is 14 residues. With 4 bases clipped from V and 7 bases from J, the junction kept 3 bases outside the gene matches. CDR3 DNA sequence: TGTGCCAGCAGCCCGAGGACAGGGGGTGAAAAACTGTTTTTT. Translation gives CASSPRTGGEKLFF.

This sequence joins TRBV7-2 and TRBJ2-1, with TRBD1 as a possible D gene (5 bases). Trimming stripped 7 bases from V and 8 bases from J, with 21 bases between. Germline CDR1 reads SGHTA; CDR2 reads FQGNSA. There are 15 residues in the CDR3. CDR3 DNA: TGTGCCAGCAACTTTAGGACGTCGGTGGGGCATGAGCAGTTCTTC. Encoded protein: CASNFRTSVGHEQFF. Drawing the rest from reference TRBV7-2 and TRBJ2-1, the complete variable domain is GAGVSQSPSNKVTEKGKDVELRCDPISGHTALYWYRQSLGQGLEFLIYFQGNSAPDKSGLPSDRFSAERTGGSVSTLTIQRTQQEDSAVYLCASNFRTSVGHEQFFGPGTRLTVL.

This clonotype was detected only a few times. The rearrangement links TRBV6-5 to TRBJ2-5; D is perhaps TRBD2 (5 bases). The J call may be in error: the DNA end matches TRBJ2-7 better. This CDR3 is built from 13 residues. In germline, CDR1 is MNHEY, CDR2 SVGAGI. The DNA of the CDR3 is TGTGCCAGCAGCGGCCCTTGGGAGAGCGAGCAGTACTTC. This sequence encodes CASSGPWESEQYF.

The chain uses TRBV12-3 or TRBV12-4 and TRBJ1-2; D perhaps matches TRBD1 (5 bases). The CDR3 totals 15 residues. Trimming left V 3 bases short and J 7 bases short, with 18 bases between. The CDR3 is CASSFEGRPDAGYTF. Here the CDR3 DNA reads TGTGCCAGCAGTTTTGAGGGGCGTCCGGATGCTGGCTACACCTTC.

The J gene is TRBJ2-3, the V gene TRBV27; unclear D gene. Germline CDR1 reads MNHEY; CDR2 reads SMNVEV (reference sequence). Trimming removed 3 bases from V and 0 bases from J, with 7 bases in between. The CDR3 runs 14 residues. The CDR3 DNA reads TGTGCCAGCAGTTTTACCGCTAGCACAGATACGCAGTATTTT. This codes for CASSFTASTDTQYF.

The chain carries TRBV7-2 and TRBJ1-2; D perhaps matches TRBD1 (6 bases). V dropped 4 bases and J dropped 8 bases, with 11 bases sitting between them. CDR3 length: 12 amino acids. In germline, CDR1 is SGHTA, CDR2 FQGNSA. CDR3 coding DNA: TGTGCCAGCAGCTCGGGACATTGGGGCTACACCTTC. Amino acid sequence: CASSSGHWGYTF.

This clonotype was detected only a few times. This chain uses TRBV7-2 with TRBJ2-3; D is uncertain. CDR1 SGHTA and CDR2 FQGNSA come from the germline V gene. The CDR3 has 13 amino acids. V was shortened by 1 base and J by 6 bases, with 8 bases between the two germline ends. CDR3 amino acids: CASSLVLMDTQYF. The CDR3 nucleotides read TGTGCCAGCAGCTTAGTCTTGATGGATACGCAGTATTTT. Based on the CDR3 plus reference TRBV7-2 and TRBJ2-3, the full variable domain is GAGVSQSPSNKVTEKGKDVELRCDPISGHTALYWYRQSLGQGLEFLIYFQGNSAPDKSGLPSDRFSAERTGGSVSTLTIQRTQQEDSAVYLCASSLVLMDTQYFGPGTRLTVL.

The table lists this clonotype with a count of one. The genes are TRBV27 and TRBJ1-2; 7 bases fit TRBD1. The CDR3 covers 13 residues. Germline loops: CDR1 MNHEY, CDR2 SMNVEV (reference sequence). Trimming cost V 8 bases and J 3 bases; bases outside gene matches: 6. Here the CDR3 reads CASGHDRDYGYTF. CDR3 DNA: TGTGCCAGCGGACACGACAGGGACTATGGCTACACCTTC.

The J gene is TRBJ2-7, the V gene TRBV7-2; D call uncertain. The length of the CDR3 is 15 residues. Between the trimmed V and J ends, which lost 1 base and 3 bases, there was a span of 13 bases. CDR1 and CDR2 (germline): SGHTA, FQGNSA. The chain's CDR3 is CASSLVGSAIYEQYF. CDR3 nucleotides: TGTGCCAGCAGCTTAGTCGGCTCTGCAATCTACGAGCAGTACTTC.

The rearrangement uses TRBV20-1 and TRBJ2-3; 12 bases map to TRBD2. With V trimmed by 5 bases and J by 6 bases, 6 bases remained unmatched. The CDR3 loop spans 14 amino acids. CDR1 DFQATT and CDR2 SNEGSKA come from the germline V gene (reference sequence). CDR3 in amino acids: CSASGLAGMDTQYF. The CDR3 bases are TGCAGTGCTTCCGGACTAGCGGGAATGGATACGCAGTATTTT.

A single count supports this clonotype. This chain joins TRBV28 and TRBJ2-1; 8 bases agree with TRBD2. The germline CDR1 and CDR2 sequences are MDHEN and SYDVKM. V lost 3 bases and J lost 7; bases outside the gene matches: 11. The CDR3 extends over 16 amino acids. The CDR3 DNA reads as TGTGCCAGCAGTTTTTCAGGGACTAGAACTTATAATGAGCAGTTCTTC. The encoded protein is CASSFSGTRTYNEQFF.

The CDR3, as DNA: TGCAGTGCTAGACGGGCCCCCGGGGGCCTTAGACACAATGAGCAGTTCTTC. Amino acid sequence: CSARRAPGGLRHNEQFF. The chain has TRBV20-1 and TRBJ2-1; the D gene could be TRBD1 or TRBD2 (6 bases each). V lost 2 bases, J lost 5 bases, and 22 bases lay in between. This CDR3 has 17 amino acids. Germline loops: CDR1 DFQATT, CDR2 SNEGSKA (reference sequence).

The rearrangement uses TRBV7-8 and TRBJ2-7; 12 nucleotides line up with TRBD2. The last part of the DNA fits TRBJ2-5 better; the J call may be wrong. The CDR3 totals 16 residues. CDR1 SGHVS and CDR2 FQNEAQ come from the germline V gene. The chain's CDR3 is CASSSRSSGGEETQYF. The CDR3 DNA reads as TGTGCCAGCAGCTCCCGTTCTAGCGGGGGGGAGGAGACCCAGTACTTC.

This clonotype has only a few counts. This chain joins TRBV19 and TRBJ2-7; possible D gene TRBD2, 6 bases. The germline V gene has CDR1 LNHDA and CDR2 SQIVND (reference sequence). V lost 9 bases, J lost 3 bases, and 12 bases lay in between. The CDR3 is 12 residues long. CDR3 nucleotide sequence: TGTGCCAGGGACGGGACTTACTACGAGCAGTACTTC. Translation: CARDGTYYEQYF.

The chain joins TRBV5-1 to TRBJ2-4, with D possibly being TRBD2 (6 bases). The DNA end lines up better with TRBJ2-7; the J call may be wrong. This CDR3 is 15 amino acids long. Per germline, CDR1 SGHRS and CDR2 YFSETQ. CDR3 DNA sequence: TGCGCCAGCAGCTTGGATGGAGGGCTGGTCGACGAGCAGTACTTC. Translating it yields CASSLDGGLVDEQYF.

In its sample, this clonotype was seen a few times. V gene TRBV5-1 combines with J gene TRBJ2-7, with TRBD2 identical over 11 bases. This CDR3 contains 15 residues. Per germline, CDR1 SGHRS and CDR2 YFSETQ. V shed 4 bases, J shed 4 bases, and the junction held 7 bases outside the gene matches. CDR3 nucleotides: TGCGCCAGCAGCGGGACTAGCGGAGGCCTTTACGAGCAGTACTTC. Residues: CASSGTSGGLYEQYF. The variable domain in full, with the rest retrieved from reference TRBV5-1 and TRBJ2-7, is KAGVTQTPRYLIKTRGQQVTLSCSPISGHRSVSWYQQTPGQGLQFLFEYFSETQRNKGNFPGRFSGRQFSNSRSEMNVSTLELGDSALYLCASSGTSGGLYEQYFGPGTRLTVT.

The gene calls are TRBV3-1 and TRBJ2-4, with D tentatively TRBD1 or TRBD2 (5 bases each). The DNA end favors TRBJ2-7, so the J call may be wrong. Germline CDR1 is LGHDT and CDR2 is YNNKEL (reference sequence). This CDR3 contains 14 residues. The CDR3 coding sequence is TGTGCCAGCAGCCAAGACGGGGCTCACTACGAGCAGTACTTC. This sequence encodes CASSQDGAHYEQYF.

This clonotype was seen more than once but under ten times. The rearrangement links TRBV13 to TRBJ2-1; 8 bases align to TRBD2. This CDR3 has 17 residues. The germline gives CDR1 PRHDT, CDR2 FYEKMQ (reference sequence). With V trimmed by 3 bases and J by 7 bases, 14 bases remained unmatched. CDR3 region: CASSLLGKREKRNEQFF. CDR3 nucleotide sequence: TGTGCCAGCAGCTTGCTAGGGAAGCGGGAGAAGAGGAATGAGCAGTTCTTC.

This chain links TRBV7-2 with TRBJ2-7; no reliable D call. The germline V gene has CDR1 SGHTA and CDR2 FQGNSA. V was shortened by 8 bases and J by 9 bases, with 8 bases between the two germline ends. The CDR3 is 9 amino acids. The CDR3 DNA follows: TGTGCCAGCTTATTAAGGCAGTACTTC. Its translation: CASLLRQYF. The full variable domain, completed using reference TRBV7-2 and TRBJ2-7, is GAGVSQSPSNKVTEKGKDVELRCDPISGHTALYWYRQSLGQGLEFLIYFQGNSAPDKSGLPSDRFSAERTGGSVSTLTIQRTQQEDSAVYLCASLLRQYFGPGTRLTVT.

The rearrangement links TRBV11-1 to TRBJ2-7, with D possibly being TRBD1 (6 bases). The better agreement between TRBJ2-4 and the DNA end casts doubt on the J call. This CDR3 comprises 13 residues. CDR1 SGHAT and CDR2 FQDESV come from the germline V gene (reference sequence). CDR3 DNA sequence: TGTGCCAGCAGTAAGGGGGACGCAAACATTCAGTACTTC. This translates into CASSKGDANIQYF.

This rearrangement joins TRBV7-9 to TRBJ2-1; no definite D call. Trimming removed 6 bases at V and 0 bases at J, with 15 bases between. Germline V gene data show CDR1 as SEHNR and CDR2 as FQNEAQ (reference sequence). CDR3 length: 16 residues. DNA for the CDR3: TGTGCCAGCAGACCAGCTACAACAAGCTCCTACAATGAGCAGTTCTTC. Residues: CASRPATTSSYNEQFF.

This clonotype appeared a few times. V usage is TRBV29-1 and J usage is TRBJ2-5, with 10 positions matching TRBD2. The V segment lost 7 bases and the J segment 11 bases; nucleotides outside the gene matches: 10. Germline CDR1 and CDR2: SQVTM and ANQGSEA. The CDR3 has 12 residues. The DNA of the CDR3 is TGCAGCGCCGGCGTAGCGGGGGGTGAGCAGTACTTC. As protein: CSAGVAGGEQYF.

This clonotype showed up just a few times. The chain couples TRBV5-1 to TRBJ1-2; weak D call: TRBD1 (5 bases). The CDR3 runs to 14 residues. Germline-derived CDR1 and CDR2 are SGHRS and YFSETQ. The V end was cut by 0 bases, the J end by 6 bases, with 12 bases between. CDR3 DNA: TGCGCCAGCAGCTTGGGTCAGGGCGACAATGGCTACACCTTC. Translation: CASSLGQGDNGYTF.

This chain joins TRBV6-5 and TRBJ2-4, with a weak D call TRBD2 (7 bases). The closer fit of TRBJ2-7 to the DNA end suggests the J call may be wrong. From germline, CDR1 is MNHEY and CDR2 SVGAGI. This CDR3 comprises 16 residues. The CDR3 spells CASSSSMGEGVNEQYF. The DNA of the CDR3 is TGTGCCAGCAGCTCCTCTATGGGGGAGGGGGTCAACGAGCAGTACTTC.

In this sample, this clonotype turned up many times. The CDR3 here is CATSRDQGYEQYF. CDR3 DNA: TGTGCCACCAGCAGAGATCAGGGATACGAGCAGTACTTC. This rearrangement joins TRBV15 to TRBJ2-7; a weak D match, TRBD1 (5 bases). Germline assignment: CDR1 LNHNV and CDR2 YYDKDF (reference sequence). With 0 bases removed from V and 4 bases from J, the gap between germline ends came to 7 bases. The CDR3 length is 13 residues.

The CDR3 region is CASSNPSSGQGPHGQYF. The CDR3 region has the DNA TGTGCCAGCAGCAACCCATCGTCAGGACAGGGCCCTCATGGGCAGTACTTC. The chain uses TRBV21-1 and TRBJ2-7; the table calls TRBD2, which could not be checked here. TRBV21-1 constitutes a pseudogene. The CDR3 length is 17 residues.

This chain connects TRBV27 to TRBJ2-1; no definite D call. Gene TRBJ2-7 matches the end of the DNA better, so the J call may be wrong. CDR1 and CDR2 (germline): MNHEY, SMNVEV (reference sequence). The CDR3 runs to 16 residues. CDR3 in DNA: TGTGCCAGCAGTTCCCTGATGGGTCCCGGCTACAATGAGCAGTACTTC. It codes for CASSSLMGPGYNEQYF.